This TCR beta chain was identified in a study of blood T cell repertoires in COVID-19. Study context: Material from acute and convalescent COVID-19 was sourced from the United States, Italy and Spain. PBMCs, B-cell-depleted T cells, or T cells were the source of the cDNA or gDNA that made up the material.

Trimming shortened V by 0 bases and J by 1 base, and 12 bases separated the two germline ends. This CDR3 region has 16 residues. Germline CDR1 reads MGHRA; CDR2 reads YSYEKL. Clones were read by immunoSEQ multiplex PCR, and TCRdb kept only the in-frame ones, dropping some. The sample consists of about 200,000 clones, more than 75% of them appearing once. The receptor comes from a man in his forties or fifties with acute or convalescent COVID-19. Sequencing was performed on peripheral blood. The genes are TRBV4-1 and TRBJ1-1; maybe TRBD1 (5 bases). This CDR3 reads CASSQEGIRENTEAFF. The DNA of the CDR3 is TGCGCCAGCAGCCAAGAAGGGATCAGGGAGAACACTGAAGCTTTCTTT.